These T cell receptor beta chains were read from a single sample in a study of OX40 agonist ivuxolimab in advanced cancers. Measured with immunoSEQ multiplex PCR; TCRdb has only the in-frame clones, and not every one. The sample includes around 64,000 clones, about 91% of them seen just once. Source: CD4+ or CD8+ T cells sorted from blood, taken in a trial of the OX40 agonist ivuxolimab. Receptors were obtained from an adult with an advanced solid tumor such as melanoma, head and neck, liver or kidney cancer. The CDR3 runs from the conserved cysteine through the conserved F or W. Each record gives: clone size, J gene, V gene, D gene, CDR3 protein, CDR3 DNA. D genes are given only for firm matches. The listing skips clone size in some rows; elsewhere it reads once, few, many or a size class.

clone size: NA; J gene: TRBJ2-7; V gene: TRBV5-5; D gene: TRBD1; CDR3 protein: CASSFRLGQGVTYEQYF; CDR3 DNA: TGTGCCAGCAGCTTTCGCCTCGGACAGGGGGTAACCTACGAGCAGTACTTC
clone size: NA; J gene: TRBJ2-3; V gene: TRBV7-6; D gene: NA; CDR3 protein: CASSHAVGETADTQYF; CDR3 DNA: TGTGCCAGCAGCCACGCCGTGGGGGAGACGGCAGATACGCAGTATTTT
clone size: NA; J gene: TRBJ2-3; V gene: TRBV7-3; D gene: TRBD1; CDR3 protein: CASSWGTGLGDTQYF; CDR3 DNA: TGTGCCAGCAGCTGGGGGACAGGGCTGGGGGATACGCAGTATTTT
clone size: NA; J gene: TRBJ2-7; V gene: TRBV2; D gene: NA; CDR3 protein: CASTDEGPSYEQYF; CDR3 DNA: TGTGCCAGCACTGACGAAGGGCCTTCCTACGAGCAGTACTTC
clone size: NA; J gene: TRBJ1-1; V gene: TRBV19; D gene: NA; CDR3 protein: CASSPGTEAFF; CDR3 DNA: TGTGCCAGTAGTCCCGGGACGGAAGCTTTCTTT
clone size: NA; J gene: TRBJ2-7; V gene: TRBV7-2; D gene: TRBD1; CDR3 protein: CASKFSRQGIYEQYF; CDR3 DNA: TGTGCCAGCAAGTTTTCGAGACAGGGGATCTACGAGCAGTACTTC
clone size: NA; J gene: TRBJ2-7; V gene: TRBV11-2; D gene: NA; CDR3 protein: CASRTGLYEQYF; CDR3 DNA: TGTGCCAGCAGAACGGGACTCTACGAGCAGTACTTC
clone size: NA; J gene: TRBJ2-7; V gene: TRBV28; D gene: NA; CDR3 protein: CATSQSPPEQYF; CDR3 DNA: TGTGCCACTTCGCAGTCTCCCCCCGAGCAGTACTTC
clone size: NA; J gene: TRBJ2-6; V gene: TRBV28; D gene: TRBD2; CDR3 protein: CASSLGLAGGPGANVLTF; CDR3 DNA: TGTGCCAGCAGTTTGGGACTAGCGGGAGGGCCGGGGGCCAACGTCCTGACTTTC
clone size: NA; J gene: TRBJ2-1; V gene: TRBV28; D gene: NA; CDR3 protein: CASSLGLAEQFF; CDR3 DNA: TGTGCCAGCAGTTTAGGGCTAGCGGAGCAGTTCTTC
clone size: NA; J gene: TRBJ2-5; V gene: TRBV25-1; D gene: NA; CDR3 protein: CASSEPGTQYF; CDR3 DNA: TGTGCCAGCAGTGAACCGGGGACCCAGTACTTC
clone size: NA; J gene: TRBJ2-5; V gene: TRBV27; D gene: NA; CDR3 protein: CASSGSVRDHSPDETQYF; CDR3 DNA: TGTGCCAGCAGTGGGAGTGTAAGAGATCATTCCCCCGACGAGACCCAGTACTTC
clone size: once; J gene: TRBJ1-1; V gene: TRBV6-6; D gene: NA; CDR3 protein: CASSYPPEGSGTEAFF; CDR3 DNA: TGTGCCAGCAGTTACCCTCCAGAGGGGTCGGGCACTGAAGCTTTCTTT
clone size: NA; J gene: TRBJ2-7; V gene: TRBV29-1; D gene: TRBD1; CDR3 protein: CSVAGTGSGEQYF; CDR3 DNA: TGCAGCGTTGCCGGGACAGGGTCTGGGGAGCAGTACTTC
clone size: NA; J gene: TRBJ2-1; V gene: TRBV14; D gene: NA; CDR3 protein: CASSQGGRVYNEQFF; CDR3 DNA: TGTGCCAGCAGCCAAGGGGGGCGGGTATACAATGAGCAGTTCTTC
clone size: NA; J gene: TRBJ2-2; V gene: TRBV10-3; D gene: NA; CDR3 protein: CAISESGKTNTGELFF; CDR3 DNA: TGTGCCATCAGTGAGTCGGGCAAGACGAACACCGGGGAGCTGTTTTTT
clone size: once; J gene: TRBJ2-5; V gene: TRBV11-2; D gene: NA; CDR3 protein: CASNDEMGGGAMGTQYF; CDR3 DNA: TGTGCCAGCAACGACGAGATGGGAGGAGGGGCCATGGGGACCCAGTACTTC
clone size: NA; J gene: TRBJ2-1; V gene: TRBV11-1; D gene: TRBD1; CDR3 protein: CASSYRQGSDEQFF; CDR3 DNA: TGTGCCAGCAGCTATAGACAGGGGAGCGATGAGCAGTTCTTC
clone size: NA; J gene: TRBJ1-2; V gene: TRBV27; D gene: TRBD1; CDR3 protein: CASSSEQQGWDGYTF; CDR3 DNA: TGTGCCAGCAGTTCCGAACAACAGGGGTGGGATGGCTACACCTTC
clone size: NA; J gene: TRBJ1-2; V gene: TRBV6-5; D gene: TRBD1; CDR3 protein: CASSLGQALYGYTF; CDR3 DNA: TGTGCCAGCAGTTTGGGACAGGCTCTCTATGGCTACACCTTC
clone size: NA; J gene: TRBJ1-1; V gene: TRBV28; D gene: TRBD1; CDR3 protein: CASSLAGQGIGAFF; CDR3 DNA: TGTGCCAGCAGTTTAGCGGGACAGGGGATTGGAGCTTTCTTT
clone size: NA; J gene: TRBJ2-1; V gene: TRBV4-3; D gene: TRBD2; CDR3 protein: CASSPDRTSGHYNEQFF; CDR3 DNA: TGCGCCAGCAGCCCGGACCGTACTAGCGGGCATTACAATGAGCAGTTCTTC
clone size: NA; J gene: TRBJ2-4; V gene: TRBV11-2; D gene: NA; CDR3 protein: CASSGRSDIQYF; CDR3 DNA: TGTGCCAGCAGCGGCAGGAGTGACATTCAGTACTTC
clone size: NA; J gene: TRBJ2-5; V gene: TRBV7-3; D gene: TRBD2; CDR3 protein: CASSLNSGGIQETQYF; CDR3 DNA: TGTGCCAGCAGCTTAAACTCGGGAGGGATCCAAGAGACCCAGTACTTC
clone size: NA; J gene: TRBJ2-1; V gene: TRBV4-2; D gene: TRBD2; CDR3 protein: CASSQDPTSGYNEQFF; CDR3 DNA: TGTGCCAGCAGCCAAGATCCAACTAGCGGTTACAATGAGCAGTTCTTC
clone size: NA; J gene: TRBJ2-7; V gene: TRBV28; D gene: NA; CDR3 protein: CATWDRASYEQYF; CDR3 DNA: TGTGCCACCTGGGACCGAGCTTCCTACGAGCAGTACTTC
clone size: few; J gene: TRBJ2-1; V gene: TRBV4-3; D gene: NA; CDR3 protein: CASSQGTGYNEQFF; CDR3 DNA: TGCGCCAGCAGCCAAGGTACAGGATACAATGAGCAGTTCTTC
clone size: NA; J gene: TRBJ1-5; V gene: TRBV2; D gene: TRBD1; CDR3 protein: CASSEVVTGVGGAQPQHF; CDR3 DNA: TGTGCCAGCAGTGAAGTGGTGACAGGGGTGGGAGGCGCTCAGCCCCAGCATTTT
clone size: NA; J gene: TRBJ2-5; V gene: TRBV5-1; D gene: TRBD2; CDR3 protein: CASSLGTSVPNQETQYF; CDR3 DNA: TGCGCCAGCAGCTTGGGGACTAGCGTACCGAATCAAGAGACCCAGTACTTC
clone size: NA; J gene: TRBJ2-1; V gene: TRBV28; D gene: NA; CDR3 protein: CASTPFALASYNEQFF; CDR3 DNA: TGTGCCAGCACCCCCTTTGCCCTAGCGTCCTACAATGAGCAGTTCTTC
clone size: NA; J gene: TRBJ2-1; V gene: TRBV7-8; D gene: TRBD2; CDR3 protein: CASSLYAGVDEQFF; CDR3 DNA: TGTGCCAGCAGCTTATACGCGGGAGTGGATGAGCAGTTCTTC
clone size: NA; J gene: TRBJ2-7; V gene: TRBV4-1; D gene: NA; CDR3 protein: CASSQGRGAAYEQYF; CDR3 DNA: TGCGCCAGCAGCCAGGGCCGCGGGGCAGCCTACGAGCAGTACTTC
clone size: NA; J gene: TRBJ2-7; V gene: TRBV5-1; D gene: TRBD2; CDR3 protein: CASSPSGPPYEQYF; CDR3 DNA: TGCGCCAGCAGCCCTAGCGGGCCCCCCTACGAGCAGTACTTC
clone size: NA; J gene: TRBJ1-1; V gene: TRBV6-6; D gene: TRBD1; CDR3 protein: CASNTGVRDQAFF; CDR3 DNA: TGTGCCAGCAATACAGGGGTGCGGGATCAAGCTTTCTTT
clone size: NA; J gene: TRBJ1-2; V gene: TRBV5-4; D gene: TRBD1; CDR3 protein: CASSQQGAGYGYTF; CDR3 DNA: TGTGCCAGCAGCCAACAGGGGGCTGGCTATGGCTACACCTTC
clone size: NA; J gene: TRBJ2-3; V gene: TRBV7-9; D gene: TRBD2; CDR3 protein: CASSLALAGGTDTQYF; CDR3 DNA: TGTGCCAGCAGCTTAGCACTAGCGGGAGGTACAGATACGCAGTATTTT
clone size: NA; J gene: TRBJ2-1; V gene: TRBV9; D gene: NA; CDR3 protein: CASSPFGPGADEQFF; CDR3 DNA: TGTGCCAGCAGCCCCTTCGGCCCCGGGGCCGATGAGCAGTTCTTC
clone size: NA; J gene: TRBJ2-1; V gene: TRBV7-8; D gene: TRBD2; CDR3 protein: CASSLDGRLYNEQFF; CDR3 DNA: TGTGCCAGCAGCTTAGACGGGAGGCTGTACAATGAGCAGTTCTTC
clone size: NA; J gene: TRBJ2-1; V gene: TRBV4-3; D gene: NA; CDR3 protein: CASSQDFAGGTYNEQFF; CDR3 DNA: TGCGCCAGCAGCCAAGATTTTGCCGGGGGAACCTACAATGAGCAGTTCTTC
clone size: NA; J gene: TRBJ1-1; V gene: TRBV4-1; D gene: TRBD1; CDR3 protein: CASSPDREQAFF; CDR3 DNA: TGCGCCAGCAGCCCCGACAGGGAACAGGCTTTCTTT